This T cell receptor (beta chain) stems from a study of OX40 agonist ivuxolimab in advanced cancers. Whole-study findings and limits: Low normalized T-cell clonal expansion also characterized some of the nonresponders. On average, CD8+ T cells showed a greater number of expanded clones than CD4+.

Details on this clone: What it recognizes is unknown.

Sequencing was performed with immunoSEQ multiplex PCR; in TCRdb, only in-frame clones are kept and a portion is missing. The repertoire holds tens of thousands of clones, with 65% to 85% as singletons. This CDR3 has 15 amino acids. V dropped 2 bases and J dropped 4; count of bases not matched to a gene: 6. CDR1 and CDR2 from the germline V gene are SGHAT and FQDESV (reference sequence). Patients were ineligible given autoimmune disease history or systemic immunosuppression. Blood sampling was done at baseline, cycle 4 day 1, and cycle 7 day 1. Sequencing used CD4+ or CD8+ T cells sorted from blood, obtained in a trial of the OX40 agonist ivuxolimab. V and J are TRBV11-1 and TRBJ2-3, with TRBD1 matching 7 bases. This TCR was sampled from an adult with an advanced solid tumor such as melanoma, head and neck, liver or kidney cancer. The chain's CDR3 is CASSLRPGGSDTQYF. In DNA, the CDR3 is TGTGCCAGCAGCTTACGGCCAGGGGGATCAGATACGCAGTATTTT.